One sample yielded the 11 T cell receptor beta chains listed below, sequenced in a study of T cell clonotyping in hematopoietic cell transplantation. The assay was immunoSEQ multiplex PCR, and TCRdb's table has in-frame clones only and misses some. Found here are about 45,000 clones, approximately 94% of them singletons; the top ten hold roughly 0.82%. The sequenced material came from peripheral blood mononuclear cells. These receptors all come from a woman aged 45 to 65 in good health. Some clones in this sample may be carry-over from other donors' samples.

The V gene is TRBV7-8, the J gene TRBJ1-5; 10 nucleotides align to TRBD1. From germline, CDR1 is SGHVS and CDR2 FQNEAQ. This CDR3 is 15 amino acids long. Trimming took 3 bases from V and 6 from J; bases not matched to a gene: 5. The CDR3 region is CASSFGTGVGQPQHF. CDR3 bases: TGTGCCAGCAGCTTTGGGACAGGGGTGGGTCAGCCCCAGCATTTT. The full variable domain, rest sourced from reference TRBV7-8 and TRBJ1-5, is GAGVSQSPRYKVAKRGQDVALRCDPISGHVSLFWYQQALGQGPEFLTYFQNEAQLDKSGLPSDRFFAERPEGSVSTLKIQRTQQEDSAVYLCASSFGTGVGQPQHFGDGTRLSIL.

This chain uses TRBV19 with TRBJ1-6; D ambiguous. Germline CDR1 and CDR2: LNHDA and SQIVND (reference sequence). The ends were cut back, 10 bases at V and 9 bases at J, with 19 bases in the middle. The CDR3 has 14 residues. The CDR3 here is CAIARTAKVSPLHF. The CDR3 DNA reads as TGTGCCATTGCACGGACGGCGAAGGTTTCACCCCTCCACTTT.

V gene TRBV6-5 combines with J gene TRBJ1-5, with D possibly TRBD1 on 5 matching bases. The CDR3 is 14 amino acids. Trimming cost V 2 bases and J 7 bases, with 12 bases left between them. Germline-derived CDR1 and CDR2 are MNHEY and SVGAGI. The CDR3 DNA is TGTGCCAGCAGTTACGAGCGGGGCGGGCAGCCCCAGCATTTT. Its protein product is CASSYERGGQPQHF.

V gene TRBV9 combines with J gene TRBJ2-2; TRBD2 matches 10 bases. V was clipped by 5 bases and J by 3 bases; unmatched bases: 4. The CDR3 sequence is 15 residues long. Germline lookup yields CDR1 SGDLS and CDR2 YYNGEE. The CDR3 DNA is TGTGCCAGCAGTAGAAGCGGGGGGGACACCGGGGAGCTGTTTTTT. This translates into CASSRSGGDTGELFF.

The gene calls are TRBV4-3 and TRBJ1-1; D perhaps matches TRBD1 (5 bases). Trimming cost V 3 bases and J 1 base, with 21 bases left between them. This CDR3 has 18 residues. CDR1 is LGHNA and CDR2 is YSLEER in the germline V gene. DNA of the CDR3: TGCGCCAGCAGCCAGTACTACCACAACCTAGGGACGAACACTGAAGCTTTCTTT. Encoded protein: CASSQYYHNLGTNTEAFF.

The gene calls are TRBV11-2 and TRBJ1-2; the D gene is possibly TRBD1 (5 bases). Per germline, CDR1 SGHAT and CDR2 FQNNGV. The CDR3 consists of 14 residues. V lost 4 bases to trimming and J lost 0 bases, with 9 bases between them. Here the CDR3 reads CASSSGLANYGYTF. CDR3 sequence (DNA): TGTGCCAGCAGCTCGGGACTCGCTAACTATGGCTACACCTTC.

V gene TRBV6-5 combines with J gene TRBJ1-2; 10 bases agree with TRBD1. The length of the CDR3 is 13 residues. J lost 6 bases, V lost 5 bases, and 3 bases had no gene match. Germline V gene data show CDR1 as MNHEY and CDR2 as SVGAGI. The CDR3 DNA is TGTGCCAGCAGTCGCGGGACAGGGGATGGCTACACCTTC. It encodes CASSRGTGDGYTF.

In DNA form, the CDR3 reads TGTGCCAGCAGCGAACAAGACTACGAGCAGTACTTC. This encodes CASSEQDYEQYF. The chain has TRBV2 and TRBJ2-7; D gene uncertain. The germline gives CDR1 SNHLY, CDR2 FYNNEI. Trimming took 6 bases from V and 3 from J, leaving 9 bases between them. The CDR3 spans 12 residues.

This chain connects TRBV6-5 to TRBJ1-2; 9 positions match TRBD1. The CDR3 runs 15 residues. In germline, CDR1 is MNHEY, CDR2 SVGAGI. Trimming cost V 4 bases and J 7 bases; bases outside gene matches: 10. The DNA for the CDR3 is TGTGCCAGCAGTTCCTACAGGGGGCCCGCTAGTGGCTACACCTTC. Translated: CASSSYRGPASGYTF.

This chain connects TRBV6-6 to TRBJ1-3; TRBD1 matches at 9 bases. Trimming cost V 2 bases and J 4 bases; bases outside gene matches: 3. The CDR3 covers 15 residues. The germline V gene encodes CDR1 MNHNY and CDR2 SVGAGI (reference sequence). CDR3 nucleotide sequence: TGTGCCAGCAGTTACCGGGGACAGGGCGGAAACACCATATATTTT. Its translation: CASSYRGQGGNTIYF.

This chain links TRBV5-6 with TRBJ1-1, with no clear D. This CDR3 is 13 amino acids long. CDR1 is SGHDT and CDR2 is YYEEEE in the germline V gene. Trimming removed 1 base from V and 4 bases from J, with 8 bases in between. The CDR3 loop reads CASSLRGGTEAFF. The DNA of the CDR3 is TGTGCCAGCAGCTTGAGAGGTGGCACTGAAGCTTTCTTT.